Below, 17 T cell receptor beta chains from the same sample are listed, as sequenced in a study of cytomegalovirus exposure and HLA in healthy donors. Primers for the PCR totalled 60 Vbeta and 13 Jbeta. Sequenced by immunoSEQ multiplex PCR; TCRdb stores in-frame clones only, minus some. The data show some 100,000 clones, 70% to 80% seen once. Sequencing input: PBMCs. Receptor source: a male donor in good health and CMV-seropositive.

This chain links TRBV5-1 with TRBJ1-2, with TRBD1 matching over 10 bases. Germline trimming cut 0 bases from V and 5 bases from J; bases unmatched to any gene: 4. Per germline, CDR1 SGHRS and CDR2 YFSETQ. The CDR3 has 15 residues. In DNA form, the CDR3 reads TGCGCCAGCAGCTTGGGCGGGACAGGGGTGTATGGCTACACCTTC. It translates to CASSLGGTGVYGYTF.

The rearrangement links TRBV13 to TRBJ1-2, with a tentative D call TRBD1 (6 bases). The V end lost 1 base, the J end lost 3 bases, and 9 bases lay between the germline ends. The CDR3 runs 14 residues. The germline CDR1 and CDR2 sequences are PRHDT and FYEKMQ (reference sequence). The CDR3 spells CASSLEGGYYGYTF. As DNA, the CDR3 is TGTGCCAGCAGCTTAGAAGGGGGATACTATGGCTACACCTTC.

The J gene is TRBJ1-5, the V gene TRBV19; D perhaps matches TRBD1 (6 bases). The CDR3 length is 15 residues. V lost 3 bases, J lost 4 bases, and 13 bases lay in between. CDR1 LNHDA and CDR2 SQIVND come from the germline V gene (reference sequence). Here the CDR3 DNA reads TGTGCCAGTAGTATCTGGGACACCGGGAATCAGCCCCAGCATTTT. Amino acids: CASSIWDTGNQPQHF.

The chain carries TRBV2 and TRBJ1-5, with D maybe TRBD1 (5 bases). The CDR3 contains 14 residues. Germline CDR1 and CDR2: SNHLY and FYNNEI. Trimming shortened V by 2 bases and J by 6 bases, and 11 bases separated the two germline ends. The CDR3 region has the DNA TGTGCCAGCAGTGAAATAGGAGGGACTCAGCCCCAGCATTTT. Amino acid sequence: CASSEIGGTQPQHF.

The V and J genes are TRBV27 and TRBJ1-2; 8 positions agree with TRBD1. The CDR3 has 15 amino acids. CDR1 is MNHEY and CDR2 is SMNVEV in the germline V gene (reference sequence). With 5 bases clipped from V and 3 bases from J, the junction kept 8 bases outside the gene matches. The CDR3 loop is CASSTTGAVHYGYTF. CDR3 sequence (DNA): TGTGCCAGCAGTACGACAGGGGCGGTTCACTATGGCTACACCTTC.

J is TRBJ2-7 and V is TRBV27, with D maybe TRBD2 (5 bases). Per germline, CDR1 MNHEY and CDR2 SMNVEV (reference sequence). The CDR3 spans 15 residues. Trimming stripped 5 bases from V and 0 bases from J, with 14 bases between. The CDR3 here is CASSMPDFPSYEQYF. The CDR3 nucleotides read TGTGCCAGCAGTATGCCGGACTTTCCCTCCTACGAGCAGTACTTC.

V usage is TRBV7-6 and J usage is TRBJ1-1; the match to TRBD1 covers 9 bases. There are 15 residues in the CDR3. J was trimmed by 3 bases and V by 5 bases; bases with no gene match: 7. CDR1 SGHVS and CDR2 FNYEAQ come from the germline V gene. The CDR3 protein is CASSQGTGPYTEAFF. As DNA, the CDR3 is TGTGCCAGCAGCCAAGGGACAGGGCCGTACACTGAAGCTTTCTTT.

This sequence joins TRBV9 and TRBJ1-4; weak D call: TRBD1 (6 bases). The germline V gene encodes CDR1 SGDLS and CDR2 YYNGEE. With 2 bases removed from V and 8 bases from J, the gap between germline ends came to 16 bases. This CDR3 comprises 15 residues. CDR3 nucleotides: TGTGCCAGCAGCGTTAGCTTCGGGGGGCCGGAAAAACTGTTTTTT. The encoded protein is CASSVSFGGPEKLFF.

The chain joins TRBV29-1 to TRBJ2-6; 8 bases align to TRBD1. The CDR3 is 19 residues long. Germline loops: CDR1 SQVTM, CDR2 ANQGSEA. After removal of 4 bases from V and 4 bases from J, the junction contained 18 bases not matched to a gene. Here the CDR3 DNA reads TGCAGCGTTGCGGGGCTCACAGGGGGACCCCACGGGGGGGCCAACGTCCTGACTTTC. Protein: CSVAGLTGGPHGGANVLTF.

This clone was counted only a few times. The V and J genes are TRBV7-3 and TRBJ1-1, with TRBD1 matching 8 bases. The CDR3 runs to 14 residues. From germline, CDR1 is SGHTA and CDR2 FQGTGA. Germline trimming cut 5 bases from V and 1 base from J; bases unmatched to any gene: 3. The CDR3 coding sequence is TGTGCCAGCAGCCCAGGACAGGGGAACACTGAAGCTTTCTTT. Translation: CASSPGQGNTEAFF.

The chain has TRBV15 and TRBJ1-1; D perhaps matches TRBD1 (5 bases). The V gene's germline CDR1 is LNHNV and CDR2 YYDKDF (reference sequence). The CDR3 is 14 residues long. V was shortened by 1 base and J by 4 bases, with 10 bases between the two germline ends. CDR3 sequence reads: CATSRGQGGTEAFF. CDR3 DNA sequence: TGTGCCACCAGCAGAGGCCAGGGCGGCACTGAAGCTTTCTTT.

The genes are TRBV11-2 and TRBJ2-7, with 8 positions matching TRBD2. The germline gives CDR1 SGHAT, CDR2 FQNNGV. V was clipped by 0 bases and J by 3 bases; unmatched bases: 4. The CDR3 consists of 15 residues. The CDR3 spells CASSLDAGGFYEQYF. The DNA for the CDR3 is TGTGCCAGCAGCTTAGACGCGGGGGGCTTCTACGAGCAGTACTTC.

The genes are TRBV5-6 and TRBJ2-3; possibly TRBD1 for D (6 bases). The CDR3 extends over 16 amino acids. Trimming stripped 3 bases from V and 0 bases from J, with 14 bases between. Germline CDR1 and CDR2: SGHDT and YYEEEE. The CDR3 region has the DNA TGTGCCAGCAGCTCGACAGGACCTAAGAGCACAGATACGCAGTATTTT. Its translation is CASSSTGPKSTDTQYF.

Of note for this clone: Within the sample, other DNA sequences also encode this same CDR3. The rearrangement uses TRBV6-5 and TRBJ1-6, with unresolved D. The CDR3 has 15 amino acids. Trimming removed 1 base at V and 3 bases at J, with 7 bases between. Looked up from germline, CDR1 is MNHEY and CDR2 is SVGAGI. The CDR3 loop reads CASSYYGVYNSPLHF. CDR3 in DNA: TGTGCCAGCAGTTACTATGGAGTCTATAATTCACCCCTCCACTTT.

As DNA, the CDR3 is TGTGCCAGCAGTCCAAAAAGTATGAGAGAGACCCAGTACTTC. As protein: CASSPKSMRETQYF. This chain uses TRBV6-5 with TRBJ2-5; D ambiguous. The V gene lost 5 bases and the J gene lost 4 bases, with 14 bases spanning the gap. In germline, CDR1 is MNHEY, CDR2 SVGAGI. The CDR3 is made up of 14 amino acids.

V and J are TRBV15 and TRBJ2-3, with D possibly matching TRBD2 (5 bases). The length of the CDR3 is 15 residues. The V gene's germline CDR1 is LNHNV and CDR2 YYDKDF (reference sequence). Deletions cut 0 bases from V and 4 bases from J, with 11 bases between. CDR3 protein: CATSRDRTGADTQYF. Written as DNA, the CDR3 is TGTGCCACCAGCAGAGATAGGACCGGGGCAGATACGCAGTATTTT.

A few counts support this clone. The chain couples TRBV18 to TRBJ1-1; D ambiguous. Germline V lookup: CDR1 KGHSH, CDR2 LQKENI. This CDR3 has 14 residues. The V end lost 3 bases, the J end lost 0 bases, and 8 bases lay between the germline ends. For the CDR3, the DNA is TGTGCCAGCTCACCGGGCAGATTGAACACTGAAGCTTTCTTT. Residues: CASSPGRLNTEAFF.